This TCR beta chain is drawn from a study of low-dose radiotherapy and immunotherapy resistance in tumors. Study overall: A dose of 0.5 Gy per fraction was delivered to Cohort 1 every 2 weeks, for a total of 6.5 Gy. Across 26 weeks, 13 Gy in total went to Cohort 2, delivered as 1 Gy per fraction every two weeks. Intravenous administration to patients comprised nivolumab at 240 mg every two weeks and ipilimumab at 1 mg/kg every six weeks.

This clonotype was seen ten or more times. Germline values: CDR1 SGDLS, CDR2 YYNGEE. The CDR3 consists of 15 residues. The V gene end was trimmed by 1 base and the J gene end by 3 bases; junction bases not matched to a gene: 5. The sample's time point: after trial treatment. As for treatment: LDRT plus nivolumab, ipilimumab, low-dose cyclophosphamide and aspirin (RACIN trial). Advanced solid tumors lacking tumor-infiltrating lymphocytes characterized eligible patients. Covering alpha and beta chains, TRAV- and TRBV-specific primers were used for the first-strand cDNA. With a constant-region primer and a V-primer adapter, TCRs were subjected to around 18 PCR cycles of amplification. TCRdb analysed the reads with MiXCR anew, one entry per CDR3 protein. The sample has under 75,000 distinct CDR3 sequences; about 25% are singletons.

This clonotype was sampled from a male donor with prostate cancer. This specimen was PBMCs, taken after low-dose radiotherapy plus immunotherapy. V is TRBV9 and J is TRBJ2-5, with TRBD1 identical over 8 bases. CDR3 region: CASSVFGQGKETQYF. The CDR3 region has the DNA TGTGCCAGCAGCGTATTCGGACAGGGTAAAGAGACCCAGTACTTC.